The clone carrying this T cell receptor (beta chain) came up a few times. The antigen is unknown. This entry is derived from a study of blood T cells in healthy people across ages. Study outcomes and limitations: Higher diversity and more naive CD4+ cells were features of long-lived donors, compared to aged donors.

V lost 5 bases, J lost 10 bases, and 8 bases stayed unmatched. CDR3 length: 13 amino acids. From germline, CDR1 is SNHLY and CDR2 FYNNEI. Isolation per sample recovered at least 7 million PBMCs. It was with a sample-barcoded 5' primer and a J-beta primer mix that a second PCR of about 7 to 12 cycles was run. TCRdb redid the calling of the 5' RACE reads with MiXCR, one entry per CDR3 protein. The sample yields 750,000 or so distinct CDR3 sequences, roughly 25% seen once. This same sample was also taken into another study, of T cells of mothers and their children.

The material sequenced was blood. The chain uses TRBV2 and TRBJ2-1; 7 bases map to TRBD1. This receptor was identified in a boy younger than 18 in good health. The CDR3 DNA follows: TGTGCCAGCAGTTTAACAGGGGTGGAAGAGCAGTTCTTC. Amino acids: CASSLTGVEEQFF. Full variable domain (outside the CDR3, taken from reference TRBV2 and TRBJ2-1): EPEVTQTPSHQVTQMGQEVILRCVPISNHLYFYWYRQILGQKVEFLVSFYNNEISEKSEIFDDQFSVERPDGSNFTLKIRSTKLEDSAMYFCASSLTGVEEQFFGPGTRLTVL.